The clone carrying this TCR beta chain counts as medium-sized (0.01 to 0.1%). This beta chain slipped into a library made for alpha chains as a stray read, so its size is not meaningful. This entry comes from a study of spatial heterogeneity in lung cancer. Whole-study context: Detected sequences consistently included more beta-chain ones than alpha-chain ones. As counted in raw reads, each unique TCR and UMI combination appeared more than ten times on average.

CDR1 is SGHTA and CDR2 is FQGTGA in the germline V gene. The CDR3 loop spans 14 amino acids. Deletions cut 2 bases from V and 1 base from J, with 8 bases between. Time point denoted: sample taken at primary tumor resection. Whole RNA, which was extracted from tumor, nontumor lung tissue or frozen PBMC, was sequenced without any cell sorting. Samples came from some 73 TRACERx patients with untreated early-stage lung cancer. On each TCR cDNA molecule, a unique molecular identifier was present. TCRdb fed the 5' RACE reads into MiXCR, producing one record per CDR3 protein. The profile covers 10,000 to 15,000 distinct CDR3 sequences, with around 5.2% appearing a single time and 36% taken by the ten largest.

The TCR sequence derives from a human donor with early-stage non-small cell lung cancer. The sequencing here drew on lung tumor tissue, taken at surgery. The chain couples TRBV7-3 to TRBJ1-1; tentatively, D is TRBD1 (5 bases). The CDR3 nucleotides are TGTGCCAGCAGCTTAGGACACGCGAACACTGAAGCTTTCTTT. Protein sequence: CASSLGHANTEAFF.